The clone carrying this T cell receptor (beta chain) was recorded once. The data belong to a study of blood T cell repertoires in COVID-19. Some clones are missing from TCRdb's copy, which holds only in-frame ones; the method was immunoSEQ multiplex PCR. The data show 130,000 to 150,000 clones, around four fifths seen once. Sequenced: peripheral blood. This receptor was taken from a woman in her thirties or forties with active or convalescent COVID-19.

The CDR3 bases are TGTGCCAGCAGCTTACTAGGGGGGGATGGAGAGACCCAGTACTTC. As protein: CASSLLGGDGETQYF. The chain joins TRBV7-2 to TRBJ2-5; D perhaps matches TRBD2 (7 bases). Trimming left V 2 bases short and J 4 bases short, with 14 bases between. In germline, CDR1 is SGHTA, CDR2 FQGNSA. The length of the CDR3 is 15 residues.